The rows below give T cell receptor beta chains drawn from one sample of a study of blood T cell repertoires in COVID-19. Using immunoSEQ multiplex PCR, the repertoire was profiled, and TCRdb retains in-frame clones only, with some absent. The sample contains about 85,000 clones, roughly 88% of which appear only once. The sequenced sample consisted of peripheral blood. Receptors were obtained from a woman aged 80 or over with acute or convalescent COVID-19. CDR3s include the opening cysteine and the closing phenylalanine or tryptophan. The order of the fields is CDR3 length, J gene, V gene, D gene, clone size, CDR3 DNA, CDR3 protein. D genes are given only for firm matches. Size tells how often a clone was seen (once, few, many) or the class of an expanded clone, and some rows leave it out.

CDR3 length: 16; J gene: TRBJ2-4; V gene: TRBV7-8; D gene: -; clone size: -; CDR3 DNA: TGTGCCAGCAGCTTAGGTCCGTACGGGGACAAAAACATTCAGTACTTC; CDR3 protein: CASSLGPYGDKNIQYF
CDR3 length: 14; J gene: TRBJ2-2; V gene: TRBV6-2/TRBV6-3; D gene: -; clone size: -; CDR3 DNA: TGTGCCAGCAGTTTCAAAGCAGGAACCGGGGAGCTGTTTTTT; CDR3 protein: CASSFKAGTGELFF
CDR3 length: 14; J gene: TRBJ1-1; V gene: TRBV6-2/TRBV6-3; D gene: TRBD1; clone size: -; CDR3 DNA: TGTGCCAGCAGTTACGAGGGACAGTACACTGAAGCTTTCTTT; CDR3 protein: CASSYEGQYTEAFF
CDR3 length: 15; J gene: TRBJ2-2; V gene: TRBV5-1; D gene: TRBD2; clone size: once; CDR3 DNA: TGCGCCAGCAGCCTGGATAGCGGGGGGGCCGGGGAGCTGTTTTTT; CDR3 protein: CASSLDSGGAGELFF
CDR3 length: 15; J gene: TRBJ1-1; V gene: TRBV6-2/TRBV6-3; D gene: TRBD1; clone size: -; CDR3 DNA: TGTGCCAGCAGTCCCCAGGTAGGGGGCCTCACTGAAGCTTTCTTT; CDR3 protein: CASSPQVGGLTEAFF
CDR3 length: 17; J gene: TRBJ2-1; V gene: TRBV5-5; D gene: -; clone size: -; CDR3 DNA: TGTGCCAGCAGCTTGATTTGGTCGAGACAGACCTACAATGAGCAGTTCTTC; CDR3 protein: CASSLIWSRQTYNEQFF
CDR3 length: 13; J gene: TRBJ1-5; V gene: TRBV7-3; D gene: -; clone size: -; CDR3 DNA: TGTGCCAGCAGCTCTCGGCCAGGTCAGCCCCAGCATTTT; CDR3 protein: CASSSRPGQPQHF
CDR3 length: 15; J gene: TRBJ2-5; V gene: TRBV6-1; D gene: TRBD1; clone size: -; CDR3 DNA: TGTGCCAGCAGTGAACAGGGGGCGGGGCGAGAGACCCAGTACTTC; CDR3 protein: CASSEQGAGRETQYF
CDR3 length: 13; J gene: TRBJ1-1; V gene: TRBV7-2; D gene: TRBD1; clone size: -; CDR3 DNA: TGTGCCAGCAGCTTAAAGGGACAGGCGGAAGCTTTCTTT; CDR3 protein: CASSLKGQAEAFF
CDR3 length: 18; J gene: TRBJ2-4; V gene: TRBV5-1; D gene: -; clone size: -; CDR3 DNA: TGCGCCAGCAGCTTGGAAGGGACAAATAATCTAGCCAAAAACATTCAGTACTTC; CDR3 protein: CASSLEGTNNLAKNIQYF
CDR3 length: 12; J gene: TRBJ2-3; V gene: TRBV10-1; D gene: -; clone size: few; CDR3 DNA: TGCGCCAGCTCCCGGGACACAGATACGCAGTATTTT; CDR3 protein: CASSRDTDTQYF
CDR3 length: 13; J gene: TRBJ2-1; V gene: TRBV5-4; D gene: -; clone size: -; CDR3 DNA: TGTGCCTACGGACGACAGGACGTACAAGAGGAGTTCTTC; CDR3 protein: CAYGRQDVQEEFF
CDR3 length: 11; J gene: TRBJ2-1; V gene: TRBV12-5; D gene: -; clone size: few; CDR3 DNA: TGTGCTAGTACACAGTACAATGAGCAGTTCTTC; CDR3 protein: CASTQYNEQFF
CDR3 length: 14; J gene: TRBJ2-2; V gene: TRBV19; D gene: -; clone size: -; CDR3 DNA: TGTGCCAGTAGTATAGGGGGGGGCGTCGGGGAGCTGTTTTTT; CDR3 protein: CASSIGGGVGELFF
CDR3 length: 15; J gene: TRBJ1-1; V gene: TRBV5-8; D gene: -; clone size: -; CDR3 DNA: TGTGCCAGCAGCGCTGCGGGACGTATGAACACTGAAGCTTTCTTT; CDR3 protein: CASSAAGRMNTEAFF
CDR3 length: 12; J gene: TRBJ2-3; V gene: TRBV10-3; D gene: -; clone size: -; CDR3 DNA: TGTGCCATCAGCCAGTGGACAGATACGCAGTATTTT; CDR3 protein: CAISQWTDTQYF
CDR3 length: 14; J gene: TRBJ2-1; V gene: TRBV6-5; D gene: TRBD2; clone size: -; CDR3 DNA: TGTGCCAGAATAGCGGGGGGGCCGGACAATGAGCAGTTCTTC; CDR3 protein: CARIAGGPDNEQFF
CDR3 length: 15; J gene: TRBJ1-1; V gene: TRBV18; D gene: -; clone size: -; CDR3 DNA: TGTGCCAGCTCACCACAAGGGGGGGCGAACACTGAAGCTTTCTTT; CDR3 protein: CASSPQGGANTEAFF
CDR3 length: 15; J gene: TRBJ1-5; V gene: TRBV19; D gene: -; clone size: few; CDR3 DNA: TGTGCCAGTAGACCACTAGACACCCCGAGCCGGCCCCAGCATTTT; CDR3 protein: CASRPLDTPSRPQHF
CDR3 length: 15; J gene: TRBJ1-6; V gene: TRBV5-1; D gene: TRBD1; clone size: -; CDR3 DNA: TGCGCCAGCAGCTTAGGACAGGGGGTGTATTCACCCCTCCACTTT; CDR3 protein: CASSLGQGVYSPLHF
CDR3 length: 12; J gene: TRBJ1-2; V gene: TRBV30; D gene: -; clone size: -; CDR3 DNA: TGTGCCTGGAGTGTAGGCCTCAGCGTCTACACCTTC; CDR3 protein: CAWSVGLSVYTF
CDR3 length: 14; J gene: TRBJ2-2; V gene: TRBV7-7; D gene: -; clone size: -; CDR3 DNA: TGTGCTAGCAGCCCTTACTCGAACACCGGGGAGCTGTTTTTT; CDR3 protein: CASSPYSNTGELFF
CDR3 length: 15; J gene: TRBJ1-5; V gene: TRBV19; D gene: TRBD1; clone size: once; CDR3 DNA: TGTGCCACCTCAACCCCCGGACAGGTTCTTCAGCCCCAGCATTTT; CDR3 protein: CATSTPGQVLQPQHF
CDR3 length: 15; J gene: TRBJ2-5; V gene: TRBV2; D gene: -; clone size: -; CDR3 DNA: TGTGCCAGCAGTGAAACACACCAAAATCAGGAGACCCAGTACTTC; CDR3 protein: CASSETHQNQETQYF
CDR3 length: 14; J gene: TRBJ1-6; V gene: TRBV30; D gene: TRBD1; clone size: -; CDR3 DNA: TGTGCCTGGAGGCCCCGACAGGGTGGCTCACCCCTCCACTTT; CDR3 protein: CAWRPRQGGSPLHF
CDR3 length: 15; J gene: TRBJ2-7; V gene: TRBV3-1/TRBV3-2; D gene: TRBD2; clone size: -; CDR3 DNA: TGTGCCAGCAGCCCAGCGGGGGAAAGCTCCTACGAGCAGTACTTC; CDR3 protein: CASSPAGESSYEQYF
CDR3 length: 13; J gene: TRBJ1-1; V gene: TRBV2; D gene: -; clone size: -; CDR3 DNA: TGTGCCAGCAGTGGCACATACAACACTGAAGCTTTCTTT; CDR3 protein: CASSGTYNTEAFF
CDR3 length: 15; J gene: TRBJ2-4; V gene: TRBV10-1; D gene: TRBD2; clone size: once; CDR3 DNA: TGCGCCAGCAGTGAGGGGAGGGAGACCTTAAACATTCAGTACTTC; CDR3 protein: CASSEGRETLNIQYF
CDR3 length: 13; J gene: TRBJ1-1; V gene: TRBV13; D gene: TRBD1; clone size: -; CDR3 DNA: TGTGCCAGCAGCTTCGACAGGGTGGGTGAAGCTTTCTTT; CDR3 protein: CASSFDRVGEAFF
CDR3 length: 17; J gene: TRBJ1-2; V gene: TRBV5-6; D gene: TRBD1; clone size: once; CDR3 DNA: TGTGCCAGCAGCTTGGGATATGTGGGACAGAGGATCTATGGCTACACCTTC; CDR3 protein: CASSLGYVGQRIYGYTF
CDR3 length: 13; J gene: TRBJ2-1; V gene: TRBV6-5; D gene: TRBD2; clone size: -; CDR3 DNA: TGTGCCAGCAGCCAGACTAGCGGGAGTGAGCAGTTCTTC; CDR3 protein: CASSQTSGSEQFF
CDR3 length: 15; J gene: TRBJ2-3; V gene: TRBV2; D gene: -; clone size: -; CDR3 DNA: TGTGCCAGCAGTGAATTGGCGGGGTCGGGAGATACGCAGTATTTT; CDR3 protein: CASSELAGSGDTQYF
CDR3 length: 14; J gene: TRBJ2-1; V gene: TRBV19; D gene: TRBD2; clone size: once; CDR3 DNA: TGTGCCAGTACTCGCGGTAGCGGGTACAATGAGCAGTTCTTC; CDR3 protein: CASTRGSGYNEQFF
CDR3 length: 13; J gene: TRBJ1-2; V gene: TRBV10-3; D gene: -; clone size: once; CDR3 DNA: TGTGCCATCAGTGCCGCGGACCGGGGTGGCTACACCTTC; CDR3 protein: CAISAADRGGYTF
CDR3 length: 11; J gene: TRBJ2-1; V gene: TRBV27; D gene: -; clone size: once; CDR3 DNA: TGTGCCAGCAGTTTCTCCAATGAGCAGTTCTTC; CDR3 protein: CASSFSNEQFF
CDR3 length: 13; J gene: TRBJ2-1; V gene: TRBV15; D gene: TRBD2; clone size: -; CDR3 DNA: TGTGCCACAACGGGACTAGCGGGAGATGAGCAGTTCTTC; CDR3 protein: CATTGLAGDEQFF
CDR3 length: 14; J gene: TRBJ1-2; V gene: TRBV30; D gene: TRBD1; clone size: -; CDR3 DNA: TGTGCCTGGAGTGAAGGGGGCGATTGGTATGGCTACACCTTC; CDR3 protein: CAWSEGGDWYGYTF
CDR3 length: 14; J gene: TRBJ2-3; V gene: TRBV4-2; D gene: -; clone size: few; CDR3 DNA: TGTGCCAGCAGCCAAGGGCTAGGCACAGATACGCAGTATTTT; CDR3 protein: CASSQGLGTDTQYF
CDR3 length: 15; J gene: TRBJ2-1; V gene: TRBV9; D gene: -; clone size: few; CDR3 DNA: TGTGCCAGCAGCGCCCGACAGGCCGGGTACAATGAGCAGTTCTTC; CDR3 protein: CASSARQAGYNEQFF
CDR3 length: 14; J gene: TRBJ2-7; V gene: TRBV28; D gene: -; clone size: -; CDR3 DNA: TGTGCCAGCAGTTTTCTAGGGAGCTCCTACGAGCAGTACTTC; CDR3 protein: CASSFLGSSYEQYF
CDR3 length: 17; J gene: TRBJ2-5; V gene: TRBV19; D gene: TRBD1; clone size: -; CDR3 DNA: TGTGCCAGTAGTCCCTCTGGCCGGGACAGGGGTGGAGAGACCCAGTACTTC; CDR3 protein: CASSPSGRDRGGETQYF
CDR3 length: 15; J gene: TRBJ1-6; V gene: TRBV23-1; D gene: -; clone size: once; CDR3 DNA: TGCGCCAGCAGTCCGTGTGGCTCGCTGAATTCACCCCTCCACTTT; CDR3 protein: CASSPCGSLNSPLHF
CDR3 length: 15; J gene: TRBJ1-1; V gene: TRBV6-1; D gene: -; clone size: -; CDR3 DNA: TGTGCCAGCAGTGAAGGGCCAGGGCTGAACACTGAAGCTTTCTTT; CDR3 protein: CASSEGPGLNTEAFF